This T cell receptor beta chain was obtained from a study of blood T cells in healthy people across ages. A J-beta primer mix and a sample-barcoded 5' primer were used in a second PCR of about 7 to 12 cycles. TCRdb re-called the 5' RACE reads through MiXCR, storing one row per CDR3 protein. Here the sample spans 650,000 to 1,000,000 distinct CDR3 sequences, about 34% being singletons. Study observations and caveats: Per million T cells, TCR beta diversity dropped roughly linearly as age increased.

This clonotype was seen a handful of times. The antigen is unknown. Germline assignment: CDR1 MNHEY and CDR2 SMNVEV (reference sequence). Trimming left V 2 bases short and J 8 bases short, with 12 bases between. The CDR3 sequence is 14 residues long. Input material: blood. This clonotype was sampled from a man between 18 and 35 years old in good health. The rearrangement uses TRBV27 and TRBJ1-4; D not certain. Written as DNA, the CDR3 is TGTGCCAGCAGTTTAGTAAGAGAGGCGGAAAAACTGTTTTTT. This sequence encodes CASSLVREAEKLFF.